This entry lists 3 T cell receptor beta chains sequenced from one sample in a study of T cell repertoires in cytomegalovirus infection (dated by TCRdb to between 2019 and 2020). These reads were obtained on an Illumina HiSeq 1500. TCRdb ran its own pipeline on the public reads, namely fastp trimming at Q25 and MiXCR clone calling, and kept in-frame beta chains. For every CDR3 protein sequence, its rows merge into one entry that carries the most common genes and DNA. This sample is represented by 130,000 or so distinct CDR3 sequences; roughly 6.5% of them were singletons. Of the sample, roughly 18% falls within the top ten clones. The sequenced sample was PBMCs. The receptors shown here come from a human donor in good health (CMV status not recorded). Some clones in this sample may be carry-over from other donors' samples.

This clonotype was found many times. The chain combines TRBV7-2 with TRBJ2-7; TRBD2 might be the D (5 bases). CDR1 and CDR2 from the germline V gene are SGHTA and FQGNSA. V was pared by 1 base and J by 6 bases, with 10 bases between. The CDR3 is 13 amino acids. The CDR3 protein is CASSLVRAGEQYF. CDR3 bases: TGTGCCAGCAGCTTAGTGAGGGCAGGCGAGCAGTACTTC.

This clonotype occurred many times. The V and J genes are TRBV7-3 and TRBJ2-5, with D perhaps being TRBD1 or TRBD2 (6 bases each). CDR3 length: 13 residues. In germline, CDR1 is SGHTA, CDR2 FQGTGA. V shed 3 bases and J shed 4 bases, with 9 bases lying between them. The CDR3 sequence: CASSFGGRETQYF. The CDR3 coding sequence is TGTGCCAGCAGCTTTGGGGGGCGAGAGACCCAGTACTTC.

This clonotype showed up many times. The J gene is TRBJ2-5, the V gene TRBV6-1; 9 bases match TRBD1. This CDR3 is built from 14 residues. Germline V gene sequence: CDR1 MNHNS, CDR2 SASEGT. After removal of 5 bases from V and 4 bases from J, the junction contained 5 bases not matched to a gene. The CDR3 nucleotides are TGTGCCAGCAGTCTCACAGGGGGCCGAGAGACCCAGTACTTC. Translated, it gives CASSLTGGRETQYF.